A selection of T cell receptor beta chains follows, all from one sample in a study of T-cell memory formation after mild COVID-19. TCRdb analysed the 5' RACE reads with MiXCR anew, one entry per CDR3 protein. The sample lists around 250,000 distinct CDR3 sequences; 15% to 20% were seen once. The sample comprised PBMCs or a T cell subset sorted from them (not recorded which). The source is a man between 18 and 29 years old who had mild COVID-19 (a few samples of this study predate the infection). Cell type and time point are not known. Both conserved end residues are part of each CDR3. A D gene is named only where the DNA matches it firmly. The size entry is marked missing in some rows and otherwise reads once, few, many or a size class.

NA	TRBV11-2	TRBJ1-1	NA	CASSMGNTEAFF	TGTGCCAGCAGCATGGGGAACACTGAAGCTTTCTTT
NA	TRBV20-1	TRBJ1-1	few	CSARDRKGWYEAFF	TGCAGTGCTAGAGATCGGAAAGGGTGGTATGAAGCTTTCTTT
TRBD1	TRBV6-6	TRBJ2-1	NA	CASSRPGQGINEQFF	TGTGCCAGCAGTAGGCCGGGACAGGGAATCAATGAGCAGTTCTTC
NA	TRBV11-2	TRBJ2-1	NA	CASGRSSSYNEQFF	TGTGCCAGCGGGCGGAGCTCCTCCTACAATGAGCAGTTCTTC
TRBD2	TRBV4-3	TRBJ2-3	NA	CASSGTSGTAVADTQYF	TGCGCCAGCAGTGGGACTAGCGGGACGGCGGTGGCAGATACGCAGTATTTT
NA	TRBV7-9	TRBJ2-4	NA	CASSLGQGMENIQYF	TGTGCCAGCAGCTTAGGGCAGGGGATGGAAAACATTCAGTACTTC
NA	TRBV5-1	TRBJ2-7	few	CASSSRTGTYEQYF	TGCGCCAGCAGCTCAAGGACGGGGACCTACGAGCAGTACTTC
NA	TRBV5-1	TRBJ2-5	NA	CASSLVVQTRTQYF	TGCGCCAGCAGCTTGGTAGTCCAAACCAGGACCCAGTACTTC
TRBD1	TRBV3-1	TRBJ2-7	few	CASRRTGKSYEQYF	TGTGCCAGCAGACGGACAGGGAAGTCCTACGAGCAGTACTTC
NA	TRBV6-5	TRBJ2-2	few	CASSYGLGTGPTGELFF	TGTGCCAGCAGTTACGGCTTAGGGACGGGACCCACCGGGGAGCTGTTTTTT
NA	TRBV10-3	TRBJ1-1	NA	CAISNRMDTEAFF	TGTGCCATCAGTAATAGGATGGACACTGAAGCTTTCTTT
NA	TRBV6-6	TRBJ1-1	NA	CASSSNRLRDTEAFF	TGTGCCAGCAGTTCCAATAGGCTGAGGGACACTGAAGCTTTCTTT
NA	TRBV12-3/TRBV12-4	TRBJ2-3	NA	CASSILRLQYF	TGTGCCAGCAGTATACTTAGGCTGCAGTATTTT
NA	TRBV21-1	TRBJ2-1	few	CASSKDRRQDSYNEQFF	TGTGCCAGCAGCAAAGACAGGAGACAGGACTCCTACAATGAGCAGTTCTTC
TRBD1	TRBV6-5	TRBJ1-2	few	CASSSDREGYGYTF	TGTGCCAGCAGTTCGGACAGGGAGGGCTATGGCTACACCTTC
NA	TRBV7-9	TRBJ1-2	many	CASSLGAGSDYGYTF	TGTGCCAGCAGCTTAGGGGCAGGATCTGACTATGGCTACACCTTC
NA	TRBV29-1	TRBJ1-1	few	CSSLPGRGNTEAFF	TGCAGCTCCCTCCCCGGGAGGGGGAACACTGAAGCTTTCTTT
NA	TRBV4-3	TRBJ2-3	NA	CASAGTSTDTQYF	TGCGCCAGCGCGGGTACTAGCACAGATACGCAGTATTTT
NA	TRBV7-2	TRBJ2-1	many	CASSLIGVVVSYNEQFF	TGTGCCAGCAGCTTGATTGGGGTGGTCGTCTCCTACAATGAGCAGTTCTTC
NA	TRBV5-5	TRBJ2-2	NA	CASSSRGTLSTGELFF	TGTGCCAGCAGCTCCCGGGGGACCCTTTCCACCGGGGAGCTGTTTTTT
NA	TRBV10-3	TRBJ1-1	few	CAISVQGNTEAFF	TGTGCCATCAGTGTCCAGGGTAACACTGAAGCTTTCTTT
TRBD2	TRBV7-2	TRBJ2-5	NA	CASSLAGGALETQYF	TGTGCCAGCAGCTTGGCGGGGGGGGCCTTAGAGACCCAGTACTTC
NA	TRBV7-9	TRBJ1-1	many	CASGEAFF	TGTGCCAGCGGGGAAGCTTTCTTT
NA	TRBV5-1	TRBJ2-2	few	CASSLTVTGELFF	TGCGCCAGCAGCTTGACAGTCACCGGGGAGCTGTTTTTT